The sequence of this T cell receptor (beta chain) was determined in a study of vaccination and CD4 T cells after COVID-19. Study overall: Control wells got either CEFX epitopes, HIV-1 Nef peptides, or no peptide at all.

Treatment noted: roughly 11-day PBMC culture with coronavirus spike peptide pools or control peptides (ViraFEST assay). Per germline, CDR1 MGHRA and CDR2 YSYEKL. V was trimmed by 0 bases and J by 7 bases, leaving 10 bases between them. The CDR3 spans 14 residues. Sequencing of cultured CD4+ T cell DNA used the Oncomine TCR Beta short-read assay. TCRdb re-called the PCR reads through MiXCR, storing one row per CDR3 protein. The data hold more than 20,000 distinct CDR3 sequences, with roughly 70% observed a single time. A note on this clonotype: What it recognizes is unknown.

The chain carries TRBV4-1 and TRBJ1-5; no clear D. Sample: CD4+ T cells from blood, cultured in vitro. The TCR comes from a human donor who had recovered from COVID-19. The CDR3 spells CASSQEVSGQPQHF. CDR3 nucleotides: TGCGCCAGCAGCCAAGAAGTTTCGGGGCAGCCCCAGCATTTT.